This TCR beta chain emerged from a study of T-cell memory formation after mild COVID-19. Unmatched junction bases numbered 19, after V lost 4 bases and J lost 4 bases. This CDR3 has 19 amino acids. Germline V gives CDR1 GTSNPN, CDR2 SVGIG (reference sequence). cDNA libraries for TCR alpha and TCR beta, carrying sample barcodes and UMIs, came from 5'RACE with constant-segment primers. TCRdb ran MiXCR on the 5' RACE reads and lists one entry per CDR3 protein. This sample has 250,000 or so distinct CDR3 sequences, with about a sixth found just once. The sample comprised PBMCs or a T cell subset sorted from them (not recorded which). The V and J genes are TRBV30 and TRBJ2-6; 7 positions agree with TRBD1. The TCR originated in a man aged 18 to 30 who had mild COVID-19 (a few samples of this study predate the infection). Cell type and time point are not known. The CDR3 reads CAWTGTVISARPGANVLTF. CDR3 DNA sequence: TGTGCCTGGACCGGGACAGTGATTTCGGCTCGTCCAGGGGCCAACGTCCTGACTTTC.